A selection of T cell receptor beta chains follows, all from one sample in a study of post-analysis software for immune sequencing data. TCRdb ran MiXCR on the PCR reads and lists one entry per CDR3 protein. The sample consists of about 400,000 distinct CDR3 sequences, about a third of them appearing once. The sequenced sample was blood. Receptors originate from a girl under 18 with multiple sclerosis. The conserved cysteine and the conserved F or W are not part of the CDR3 here.

j_gene: NA; v_gene: TRBV7-9; CDR3aa: ASSCSIYEQY
j_gene: TRBJ2-5; v_gene: TRBV5-1; CDR3aa: ASSFGTGNVAQY
j_gene: TRBJ1-5; v_gene: TRBV28; CDR3aa: ASSPAIYSNQPQH
j_gene: TRBJ1-2; v_gene: TRBV29-1; CDR3aa: SVEVGTGRYGYT
j_gene: TRBJ1-1; v_gene: TRBV3-1; CDR3aa: ASSQAETNTEAF
j_gene: TRBJ1-6; v_gene: TRBV7-2; CDR3aa: ASSKTGAGTRHNSPLH
j_gene: TRBJ2-1; v_gene: TRBV5-1; CDR3aa: ASSLHGGALDEQF
j_gene: TRBJ1-2; v_gene: TRBV7-2; CDR3aa: ASSDLQGLGGYT
j_gene: TRBJ2-7; v_gene: TRBV12-3/TRBV12-4; CDR3aa: ASKLQGGYEQY
j_gene: TRBJ1-1; v_gene: TRBV6-6; CDR3aa: ASSYKGTGGDEAF
j_gene: TRBJ2-3; v_gene: TRBV10-3; CDR3aa: AISRDPDTDTQY
j_gene: TRBJ2-1; v_gene: TRBV20-1; CDR3aa: SARVGAAHSYNEQF
j_gene: TRBJ2-1; v_gene: TRBV20-1; CDR3aa: SARDFRLGEEYNEQF
j_gene: TRBJ2-5; v_gene: TRBV12-3/TRBV12-4; CDR3aa: ASRDNRETQY
j_gene: TRBJ2-3; v_gene: TRBV4-3; CDR3aa: ASSRWPGFTDTQY
j_gene: TRBJ2-7; v_gene: TRBV20-1; CDR3aa: SARDGTSGEQY
j_gene: TRBJ2-3; v_gene: TRBV6-2/TRBV6-3; CDR3aa: ASSPLTVGVIIDTQY
j_gene: TRBJ1-2; v_gene: TRBV29-1; CDR3aa: SVEDNRDLNGYT
j_gene: TRBJ1-5; v_gene: TRBV29-1; CDR3aa: SAGTPYSNQPQH
j_gene: TRBJ2-3; v_gene: TRBV6-2/TRBV6-3; CDR3aa: ASSFRHLTRTDTQY
j_gene: TRBJ2-5; v_gene: TRBV9; CDR3aa: ASSTGSPRETQY
j_gene: TRBJ2-1; v_gene: TRBV6-1; CDR3aa: ASSLKGDEQF
j_gene: TRBJ1-2; v_gene: TRBV10-3; CDR3aa: AISSGTGRGHYGYT
j_gene: TRBJ1-1; v_gene: TRBV10-1; CDR3aa: ASSEYQGLTEAF
j_gene: TRBJ1-2; v_gene: TRBV7-6; CDR3aa: ASSLLGAGDGYT
j_gene: TRBJ1-5; v_gene: TRBV4-1; CDR3aa: ASSRRVGQPQH
j_gene: TRBJ2-1; v_gene: TRBV5-1; CDR3aa: ASSEAGLAGPNEQF
j_gene: TRBJ2-3; v_gene: TRBV7-9; CDR3aa: ASGPTVTDTQY
j_gene: TRBJ2-7; v_gene: TRBV4-2; CDR3aa: ASSQPGQGGFYEQY
j_gene: TRBJ2-7; v_gene: TRBV5-1; CDR3aa: ASSLGLAGGISYEQY
j_gene: TRBJ1-5; v_gene: TRBV6-1; CDR3aa: ASSPFQGRGGNQPQH
j_gene: TRBJ2-5; v_gene: TRBV10-3; CDR3aa: AISEPGQGPAEY
j_gene: TRBJ1-6; v_gene: TRBV6-1; CDR3aa: ASSEGTGGNSPLH
j_gene: NA; v_gene: TRBV29-1; CDR3aa: SVEPGHGEQY
j_gene: TRBJ2-7; v_gene: TRBV7-9; CDR3aa: ASSLVGGTYEQY
j_gene: TRBJ2-6; v_gene: TRBV6-5; CDR3aa: ASTYFSGGPSGANVLT
j_gene: TRBJ2-1; v_gene: TRBV7-9; CDR3aa: ASHPRGRSDEQF
j_gene: TRBJ1-5; v_gene: TRBV12-3/TRBV12-4; CDR3aa: ASSLRRNQPQH
j_gene: TRBJ2-7; v_gene: TRBV5-1; CDR3aa: ASSLPGTVGEQY
j_gene: TRBJ1-1; v_gene: TRBV14; CDR3aa: ASSQERGVKGTEAF
j_gene: TRBJ2-5; v_gene: TRBV27; CDR3aa: ASTSLGEETQY
j_gene: TRBJ2-1; v_gene: TRBV10-3; CDR3aa: AISDPGRSYNEQF
j_gene: TRBJ1-4; v_gene: TRBV7-9; CDR3aa: AGSPGGDGTANEKLF
j_gene: TRBJ1-5; v_gene: TRBV12-3/TRBV12-4; CDR3aa: ASSFWDSNQPQH
j_gene: TRBJ2-3; v_gene: TRBV4-2; CDR3aa: ASSQDETEDTQY
j_gene: TRBJ2-3; v_gene: TRBV3-1; CDR3aa: ASRPASGITDTQY
j_gene: TRBJ2-7; v_gene: TRBV7-8; CDR3aa: ASSSPRGQGFYEQY
j_gene: TRBJ1-1; v_gene: TRBV4-3; CDR3aa: ASSPAGYTEAF